The entry below gives a single T cell receptor beta chain sequence along with its context. Its antigen is undetermined. The assay was immunoSEQ multiplex PCR, and TCRdb's table has in-frame clones only and misses some. The table includes about 2.5 million clones, just under 95% detected once. The data were obtained in a study of shared clonotypes between healthy human individuals. Regarding the study as a whole: Depth was large, yet rarefaction showed that sorted-subset sequencing was incomplete. In contrast to clonotypes shared by all four donors, non-shared clonotypes had lower generation probabilities.

The CDR3 has 15 residues. Germline assignment: CDR1 MDHEN and CDR2 SYDVKM. V shed 3 bases, J shed 7 bases, and the junction held 6 bases outside the gene matches. The V call is TRBV28, the J call TRBJ1-3; 10 nucleotides agree with TRBD1. Sequencing was carried out using naive CD4+ T cells from PBMCs. The sample's subset: CD45RA+ positively selected. This TCR was recovered from a man aged 18-30 years in good health. Some clones in this sample may be carry-over from other donors' samples. In nucleotides, the CDR3 is TGTGCCAGCAGTTTTTGGACAGGGGGAATGAACACCATATATTTT. Protein sequence: CASSFWTGGMNTIYF.